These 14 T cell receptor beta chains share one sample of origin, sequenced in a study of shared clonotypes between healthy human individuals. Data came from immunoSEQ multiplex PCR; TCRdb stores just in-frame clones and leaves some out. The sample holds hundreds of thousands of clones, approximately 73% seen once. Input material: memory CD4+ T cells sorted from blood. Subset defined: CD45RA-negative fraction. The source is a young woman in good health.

As DNA, the CDR3 is TGTGCCAGCAGCTTCCGGCAGGGTACAGATACGCAGTATTTT. Its translation is CASSFRQGTDTQYF. The V and J genes are TRBV5-6 and TRBJ2-3; perhaps TRBD1 as D (5 bases). This CDR3 has 14 amino acids. Germline CDR1 is SGHDT and CDR2 is YYEEEE. The V end was cut by 2 bases, the J end by 3 bases, with 10 bases between. The full variable domain, in which reference TRBV5-6 and TRBJ2-3 provide the parts outside the CDR3, is DAGVTQSPTHLIKTRGQQVTLRCSPKSGHDTVSWYQQALGQGPQFIFQYYEEEERQRGNFPDRFSGHQFPNYSSELNVNALLLGDSALYLCASSFRQGTDTQYFGPGTRLTVL.

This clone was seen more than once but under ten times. DNA for the CDR3: TGCGCCAGCAGCGTAGACAGTATGGGGTACAATGAGCAGTTCTTC. Its translation: CASSVDSMGYNEQFF. The V gene is TRBV5-1, the J gene TRBJ2-1, with D maybe TRBD1 (5 bases). Trimming took 4 bases from V and 4 from J, leaving 15 bases between them. Germline V gene data show CDR1 as SGHRS and CDR2 as YFSETQ. This CDR3 has 15 amino acids.

CDR3 sequence: CASSFSTRTGSNTEAFF. In DNA form, the CDR3 reads TGTGCCAGCAGCTTCAGTACCCGGACAGGGTCGAACACTGAAGCTTTCTTT. The rearrangement links TRBV7-9 to TRBJ1-1; 8 bases match TRBD1. V lost 3 bases, J lost 1 base, and 10 bases stayed unmatched. Germline CDR1 SEHNR, CDR2 FQNEAQ (reference sequence). This CDR3 has 17 amino acids.

CDR3 sequence (DNA): TGTGCCAGCAGTTACGACAGGGGACTTAGAAACACCATATATTTT. This sequence encodes CASSYDRGLRNTIYF. V gene TRBV6-5 combines with J gene TRBJ1-3; 8 positions match TRBD1. Germline V gene lookup returns CDR1 MNHEY and CDR2 SVGAGI. The CDR3 length is 15 residues. The V gene end was trimmed by 2 bases and the J gene end by 5 bases; junction bases not matched to a gene: 5.

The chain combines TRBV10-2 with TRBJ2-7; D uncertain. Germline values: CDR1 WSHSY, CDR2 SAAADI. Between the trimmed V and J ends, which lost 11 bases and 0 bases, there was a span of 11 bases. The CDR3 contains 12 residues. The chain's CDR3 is CASVSSSYEQYF. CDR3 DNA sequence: TGCGCCTCGGTTAGTTCCTCCTACGAGCAGTACTTC.

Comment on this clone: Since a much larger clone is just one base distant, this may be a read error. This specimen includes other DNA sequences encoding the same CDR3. The CDR3 region is CASSSGTAFTGELFF. CDR3 DNA sequence: TGTGCCAGCAGTTCCGGGACAGCCTTCACCGGGGAGCTGTTTTTT. The chain couples TRBV11-3 to TRBJ2-2; 7 bases are a match to TRBD1. V lost 6 bases to trimming and J lost 4 bases; unmatched junction nucleotides: 8. This CDR3 comprises 15 residues. Germline V gene lookup returns CDR1 SGHNT and CDR2 YENEEA. The full variable domain, with the rest looked up from reference TRBV11-3 and TRBJ2-2, is EAGVVQSPRYKIIEKKQPVAFWCNPISGHNTLYWYLQNLGQGPELLIRYENEEAVDDSQLPKDRFSAERLKGVDSTLKIQPAELGDSAVYLCASSSGTAFTGELFFGEGSRLTVL.

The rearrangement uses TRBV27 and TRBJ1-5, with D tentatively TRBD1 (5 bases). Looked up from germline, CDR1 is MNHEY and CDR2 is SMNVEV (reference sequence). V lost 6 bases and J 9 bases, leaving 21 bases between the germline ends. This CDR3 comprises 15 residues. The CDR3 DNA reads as TGTGCCAGCAGAAAAGGGACGGCCGTCAACTGGCCCCAGCATTTT. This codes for CASRKGTAVNWPQHF.

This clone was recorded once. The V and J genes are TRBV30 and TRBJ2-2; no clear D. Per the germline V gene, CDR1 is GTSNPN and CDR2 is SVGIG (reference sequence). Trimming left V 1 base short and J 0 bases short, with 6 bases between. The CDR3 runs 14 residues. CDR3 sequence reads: CAWSEVTNTGELFF. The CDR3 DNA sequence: TGTGCCTGGAGTGAGGTCACGAACACCGGGGAGCTGTTTTTT.

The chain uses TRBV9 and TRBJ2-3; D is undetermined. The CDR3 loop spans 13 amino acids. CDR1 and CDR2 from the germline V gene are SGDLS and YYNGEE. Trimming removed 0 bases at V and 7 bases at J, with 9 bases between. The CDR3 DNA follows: TGTGCCAGCAGCGTAGCTCCGAGGAATACGCAGTATTTT. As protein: CASSVAPRNTQYF.

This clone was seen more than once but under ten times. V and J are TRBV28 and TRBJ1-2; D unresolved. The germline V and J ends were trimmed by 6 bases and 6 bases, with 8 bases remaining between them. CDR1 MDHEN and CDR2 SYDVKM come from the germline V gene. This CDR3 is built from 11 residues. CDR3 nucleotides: TGTGCCAGCAGCTCTCGAAATGGCTACACCTTC. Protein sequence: CASSSRNGYTF.

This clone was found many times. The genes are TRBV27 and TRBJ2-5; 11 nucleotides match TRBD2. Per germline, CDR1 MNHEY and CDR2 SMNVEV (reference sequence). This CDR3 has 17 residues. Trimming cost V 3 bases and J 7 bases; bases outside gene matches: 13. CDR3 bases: TGTGCCAGCAGTTTGACACCGACTAGCGGGAAGCGGGGGACCCAGTACTTC. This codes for CASSLTPTSGKRGTQYF.

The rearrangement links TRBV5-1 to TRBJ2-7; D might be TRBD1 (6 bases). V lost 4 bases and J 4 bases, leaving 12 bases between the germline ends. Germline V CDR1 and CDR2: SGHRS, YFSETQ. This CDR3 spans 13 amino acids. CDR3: CASSQKQGYEQYF. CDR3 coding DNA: TGCGCCAGCAGCCAAAAACAGGGTTACGAGCAGTACTTC.

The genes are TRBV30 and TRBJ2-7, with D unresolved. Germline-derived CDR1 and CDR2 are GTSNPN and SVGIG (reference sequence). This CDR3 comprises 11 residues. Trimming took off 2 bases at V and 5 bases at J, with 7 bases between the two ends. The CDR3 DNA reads TGTGCCTGGAGTAAGGGCCACGAGCAGTACTTC. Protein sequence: CAWSKGHEQYF.

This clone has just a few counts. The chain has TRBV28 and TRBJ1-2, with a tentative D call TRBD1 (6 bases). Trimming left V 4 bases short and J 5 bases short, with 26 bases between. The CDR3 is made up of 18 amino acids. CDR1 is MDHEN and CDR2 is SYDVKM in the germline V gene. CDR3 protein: CASSSTDGGARAEYGYTF. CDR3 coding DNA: TGTGCCAGCAGTTCCACTGACGGGGGGGCCAGGGCGGAATATGGCTACACCTTC.